The text below deals with one T cell receptor beta chain. What it binds is unknown. The entry originates in a study of T-cell reconstitution after alpha-beta-depleted transplantation in children. Study conclusions and caveats: Where some patients showed high TCRbeta diversity at day 60, it came from recipient T cells and thymic progenitors that had survived. In patients about two months after transplant, alpha-beta T cells reportedly arose from several hundred expanded graft clones. From newly produced T cells came most of the T-cell counts and diversity one year after transplant.

The CDR3 covers 14 residues. The germline CDR1 and CDR2 sequences are DFQATT and SNEGSKA (reference sequence). Trimming pared 3 bases from V and 5 bases from J, leaving 13 bases between. TCRbeta library preparation incorporated unique molecular identifiers. TCRdb used MiXCR to reprocess the PCR reads, holding one entry per CDR3 protein. The sample records 600,000 to 800,000 distinct CDR3 sequences, 10% to 15% being singletons. V and J are TRBV20-1 and TRBJ2-2; possibly TRBD1 for D (5 bases). Sample: PBMCs, taken before TCRalphabeta/CD19-depleted stem cell transplant. The sequence came from a girl aged 2 to 9 with congenital amegakaryocytic thrombocytopenia, due to receive a stem cell transplant. DNA for the CDR3: TGCAGTGCTAGGGCATCGACAGTTACCGGGGAGCTGTTTTTT. It encodes CSARASTVTGELFF.